The clone carrying this T cell receptor beta chain was seen at least ten times. The V gene lost 1 base and the J gene lost 3 bases, with 17 bases spanning the gap. This CDR3 region has 17 residues. CDR1 LNHNV and CDR2 YYDKDF come from the germline V gene (reference sequence). This entry comes from a study of blood T cells in healthy people across ages. PCR was performed a second time for roughly 7 to 11 cycles using a sample-barcoded 5' primer and a J-beta primer mix. In TCRdb, the 5' RACE reads were re-called with MiXCR into one record per CDR3 protein. This table has 650,000 to 1,000,000 distinct CDR3 sequences, under 40% appearing once.

This sequence originates from a man aged 18 to 30 in good health. This chain uses TRBV15 with TRBJ2-3, with D tentatively TRBD1 or TRBD2 (5 bases each). Sequenced material: blood. In DNA, the CDR3 is TGTGCCACCAGCAGAGTGGGGACCAACCCACTTACAGATACGCAGTATTTT. Protein sequence: CATSRVGTNPLTDTQYF.